The present T cell receptor (beta chain) was sequenced within a study of OX40 agonist ivuxolimab in advanced cancers. The CDR3 totals 14 residues. Germline loops: CDR1 MGHRA, CDR2 YSYEKL. Trimming shortened V by 2 bases and J by 2 bases, and 9 bases separated the two germline ends. Data came from immunoSEQ multiplex PCR; TCRdb stores just in-frame clones and leaves some out. Of 50,000 to 70,000 clones in the sample, approximately 85% were seen once. The TCR was taken from an adult with an advanced solid tumor such as melanoma, head and neck, liver or kidney cancer. This sequence joins TRBV4-1 and TRBJ2-5; D gene ambiguous. This sample comprised CD4+ or CD8+ T cells sorted from blood, obtained in a trial of the OX40 agonist ivuxolimab. For the CDR3, the DNA is TGCGCCAGCAGCCAACTACTAAATCAAGAGACCCAGTACTTC. Translated, it gives CASSQLLNQETQYF.